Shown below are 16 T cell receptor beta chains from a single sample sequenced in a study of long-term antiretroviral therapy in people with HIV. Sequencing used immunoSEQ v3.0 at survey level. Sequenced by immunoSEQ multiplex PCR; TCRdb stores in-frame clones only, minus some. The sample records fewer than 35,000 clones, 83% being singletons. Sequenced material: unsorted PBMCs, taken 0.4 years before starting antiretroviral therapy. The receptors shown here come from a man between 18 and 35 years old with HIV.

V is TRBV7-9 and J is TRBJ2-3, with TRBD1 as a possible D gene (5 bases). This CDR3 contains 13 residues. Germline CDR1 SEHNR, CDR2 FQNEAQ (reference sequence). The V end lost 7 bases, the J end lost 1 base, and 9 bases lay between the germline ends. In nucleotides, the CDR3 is TGTGCCAGCAATGGCAGGGGCACAGATACGCAGTATTTT. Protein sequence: CASNGRGTDTQYF.

The CDR3 protein is CARSLSGLSNQPQHF. The CDR3 DNA reads as TGTGCCAGAAGCTTAAGCGGATTGAGCAATCAGCCCCAGCATTTT. The genes are TRBV7-5 and TRBJ1-5. TRBV7-5 is a pseudogene locus. There are 15 residues in the CDR3.

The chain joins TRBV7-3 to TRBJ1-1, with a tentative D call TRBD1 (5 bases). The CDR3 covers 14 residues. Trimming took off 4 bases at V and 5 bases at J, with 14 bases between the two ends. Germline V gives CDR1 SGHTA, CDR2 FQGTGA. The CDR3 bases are TGTGCCAGCAGCTCCGGGACCGGCCGGACTGAAGCTTTCTTT. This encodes CASSSGTGRTEAFF.

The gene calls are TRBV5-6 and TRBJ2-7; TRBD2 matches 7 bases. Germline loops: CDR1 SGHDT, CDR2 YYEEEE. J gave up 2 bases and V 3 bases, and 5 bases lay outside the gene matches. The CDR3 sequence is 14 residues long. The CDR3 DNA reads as TGTGCCAGCAGCTACGGCGGGAGTGCCTACGAGCAGTACTTC. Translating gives CASSYGGSAYEQYF.

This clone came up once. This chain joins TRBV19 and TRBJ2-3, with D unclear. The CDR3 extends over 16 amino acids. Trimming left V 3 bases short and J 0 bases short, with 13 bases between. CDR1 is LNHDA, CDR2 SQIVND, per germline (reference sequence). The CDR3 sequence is CASSIATFYSTDTQYF. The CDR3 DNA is TGTGCCAGTAGTATCGCGACTTTCTATAGCACAGATACGCAGTATTTT.

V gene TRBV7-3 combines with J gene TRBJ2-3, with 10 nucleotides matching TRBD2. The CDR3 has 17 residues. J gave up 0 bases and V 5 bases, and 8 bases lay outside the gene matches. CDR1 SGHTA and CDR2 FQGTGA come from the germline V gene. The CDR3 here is CASSRERGGRSTDTQYF. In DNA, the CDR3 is TGTGCCAGCAGCCGCGAGCGGGGGGGGAGGAGCACAGATACGCAGTATTTT.

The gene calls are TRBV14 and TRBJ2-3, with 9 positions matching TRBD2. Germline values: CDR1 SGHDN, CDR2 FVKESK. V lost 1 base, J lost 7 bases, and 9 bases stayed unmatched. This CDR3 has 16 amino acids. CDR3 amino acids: CASSQGAGGSANTQYF. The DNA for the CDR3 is TGTGCCAGCAGCCAAGGAGCGGGGGGAAGCGCGAATACGCAGTATTTT.

For the CDR3, the DNA is TGTGCCAGCCAGGGGGATGGAGATGGCTACACCTTC. Its protein is CASQGDGDGYTF. The chain recombines TRBV2 with TRBJ1-2; 7 nucleotides line up with TRBD1. The V gene end was trimmed by 8 bases and the J gene end by 6 bases; junction bases not matched to a gene: 6. The germline gives CDR1 SNHLY, CDR2 FYNNEI. There are 12 residues in the CDR3.

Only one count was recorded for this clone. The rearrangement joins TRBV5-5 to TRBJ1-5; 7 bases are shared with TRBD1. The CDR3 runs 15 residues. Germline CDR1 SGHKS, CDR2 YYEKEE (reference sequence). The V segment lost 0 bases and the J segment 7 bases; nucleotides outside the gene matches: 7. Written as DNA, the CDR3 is TGTGCCAGCAGCTTGGATAGTACAGGGGAGCAGCCCCAGCATTTT. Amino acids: CASSLDSTGEQPQHF.

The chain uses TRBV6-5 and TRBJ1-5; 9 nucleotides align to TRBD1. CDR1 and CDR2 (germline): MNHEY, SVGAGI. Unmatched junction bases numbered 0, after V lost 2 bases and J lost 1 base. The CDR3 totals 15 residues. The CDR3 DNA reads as TGTGCCAGCAGTTACGGGACAGGGAGCAATCAGCCCCAGCATTTT. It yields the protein CASSYGTGSNQPQHF.

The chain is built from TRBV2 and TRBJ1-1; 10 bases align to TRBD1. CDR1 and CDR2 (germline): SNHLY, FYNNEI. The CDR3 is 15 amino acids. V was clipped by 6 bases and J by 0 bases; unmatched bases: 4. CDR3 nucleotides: TGTGCCAGCAGGCGACAGGGGGCCCTGAACACTGAAGCTTTCTTT. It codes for CASRRQGALNTEAFF.

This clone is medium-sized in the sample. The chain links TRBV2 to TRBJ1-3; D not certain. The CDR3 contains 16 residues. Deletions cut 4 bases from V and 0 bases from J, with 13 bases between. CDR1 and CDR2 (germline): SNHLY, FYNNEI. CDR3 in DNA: TGTGCCAGCAGTGCGTTCATCCCTTCCTCTGGAAACACCATATATTTT. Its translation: CASSAFIPSSGNTIYF.

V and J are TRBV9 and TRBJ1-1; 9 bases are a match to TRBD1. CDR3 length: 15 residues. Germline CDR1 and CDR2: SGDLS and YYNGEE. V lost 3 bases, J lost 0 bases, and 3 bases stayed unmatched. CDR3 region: CASSADRGLNTEAFF. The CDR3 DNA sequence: TGTGCCAGCAGCGCGGACAGGGGTTTGAACACTGAAGCTTTCTTT.

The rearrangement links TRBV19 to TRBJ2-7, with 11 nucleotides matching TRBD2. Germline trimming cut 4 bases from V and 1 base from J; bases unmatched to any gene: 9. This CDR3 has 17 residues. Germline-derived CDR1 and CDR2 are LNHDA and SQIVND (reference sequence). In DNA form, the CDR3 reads TGTGCCAGTAGTAGGGAGTCTTGGACTAGCGGGTCCTACGAGCAGTACTTC. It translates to CASSRESWTSGSYEQYF. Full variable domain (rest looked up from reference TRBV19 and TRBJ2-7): DGGITQSPKYLFRKEGQNVTLSCEQNLNHDAMYWYRQDPGQGLRLIYYSQIVNDFQKGDIAEGYSVSREKKESFPLTVTSAQKNPTAFYLCASSRESWTSGSYEQYFGPGTRLTVT.

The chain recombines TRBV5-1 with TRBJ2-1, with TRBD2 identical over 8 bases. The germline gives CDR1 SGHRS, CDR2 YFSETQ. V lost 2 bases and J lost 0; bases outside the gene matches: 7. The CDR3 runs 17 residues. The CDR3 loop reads CASSFSLAGASYNEQFF. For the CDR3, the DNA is TGCGCCAGCAGCTTTTCCCTAGCGGGTGCCTCCTACAATGAGCAGTTCTTC.

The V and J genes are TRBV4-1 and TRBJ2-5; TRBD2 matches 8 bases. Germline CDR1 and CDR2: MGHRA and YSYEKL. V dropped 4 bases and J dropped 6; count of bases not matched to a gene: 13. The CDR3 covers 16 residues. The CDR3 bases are TGCGCCAGCAGCCCCTACACTGGGGCGGGGGGCAAGACCCAGTACTTC. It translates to CASSPYTGAGGKTQYF.